This note documents a single TCR beta chain sequence. Its cognate antigen is unknown. Sequenced with the Oncomine TCR Beta short-read assay was DNA taken from cultured CD4+ T cells. Investigators obtained genomic DNA by extraction from cultured CD4+ T cells. Using its own MiXCR run on the PCR reads, TCRdb lists one record per CDR3 protein. The sample yields approximately 23,000 distinct CDR3 sequences, about 31% seen once. Treatment here: roughly 10-day PBMC culture with coronavirus spike peptide pools or control peptides (ViraFEST assay). Following expansion of antigen-specific T cells with peptide pools, ViraFEST then sequenced TCRs. The CDR3 totals 15 residues. Germline V gene lookup returns CDR1 SNHLY and CDR2 FYNNEI. The V end was cut by 3 bases, the J end by 3 bases, with 14 bases between. The data stem from a study of vaccination and CD4 T cells after COVID-19. Whole-study results and caveats: Spike mono-reactivity applied to 304 of 307 vaccine-specific clones detected in convalescent patients.

J is TRBJ2-5 and V is TRBV2, with D possibly being TRBD1 or TRBD2 (5 bases each). The sequence was obtained from a human donor with COVID-19. The source material was cultured CD4+ T cells from blood. CDR3 in DNA: TGTGCCAGCAGTGATAGCAGAGGGGAGAAAGAGACCCAGTACTTC. It translates to CASSDSRGEKETQYF.